This T cell receptor beta chain was obtained from a study of T cell changes during pregnancy in multiple sclerosis. The ends were cut back, 4 bases at V and 2 bases at J, with 9 bases in the middle. Germline V gives CDR1 WSHSY, CDR2 SAAADI. This CDR3 has 13 residues. Here immunoSEQ multiplex PCR was the method, and the copy in TCRdb shows in-frame clones only, minus some. Among 45,000 to 65,000 clones, 94% were seen once, and the ten largest hold 3.5%. The starting material was CD8+ T cells from peripheral blood mononuclear cells, obtained in the third trimester of pregnancy. This chain uses TRBV10-2 with TRBJ2-7, with D hard to call. The receptor's source is a female donor with multiple sclerosis, enrolled in a pregnancy study. The CDR3 coding sequence is TGCGCCAGCAGTGTAGCCATTACCTACGAGCAGTACTTC. Translated: CASSVAITYEQYF.